This entry lists 19 T cell receptor beta chains sequenced from one sample in a study of OX40 agonist ivuxolimab in advanced cancers. This table comes from immunoSEQ multiplex PCR, and its TCRdb copy is limited to in-frame clones, with some not included. The repertoire consists of some 19,000 clones, with less than 85% occurring once and the leading ten covering 33%. This sample comprised CD4+ or CD8+ T cells sorted from blood, obtained in a trial of the OX40 agonist ivuxolimab. The source is an adult with an advanced solid tumor such as melanoma, head and neck, liver or kidney cancer.

The sample holds one count of this clone. The chain's CDR3 is CASSLVREKEQFF. The DNA for the CDR3 is TGTGCCAGCAGCTTAGTCCGGGAGAAAGAGCAGTTCTTC. The rearrangement uses TRBV7-9 and TRBJ2-1; maybe TRBD2 (6 bases). This CDR3 has 13 residues. Trimming took off 1 base at V and 10 bases at J, with 11 bases between the two ends. Germline V lookup: CDR1 SEHNR, CDR2 FQNEAQ (reference sequence). Full variable domain (remainder filled in from reference TRBV7-9 and TRBJ2-1): DTGVSQNPRHKITKRGQNVTFRCDPISEHNRLYWYRQTLGQGPEFLTYFQNEAQLEKSRLLSDRFSAERPKGSFSTLEIQRTEQGDSAMYLCASSLVREKEQFFGPGTRLTVL.

The chain has TRBV7-6 and TRBJ2-7; no clear D. V was cut by 6 bases and J by 1 base, with 4 bases left in between. CDR3 size: 11 residues. Germline CDR1 and CDR2: SGHVS and FNYEAQ. DNA of the CDR3: TGTGCCAGCAGGGAATCCTACGAGCAGTACTTC. Translation gives CASRESYEQYF.

V is TRBV27 and J is TRBJ2-7; perhaps D is TRBD1 or TRBD2 (6 bases each). The CDR3 is 13 residues long. The V gene's germline CDR1 is MNHEY and CDR2 SMNVEV (reference sequence). Trimming stripped 8 bases from V and 4 bases from J, with 15 bases between. This chain's CDR3 is CASVGGPLYEQYF. The CDR3 DNA is TGTGCCAGCGTAGGGGGGCCCCTATACGAGCAGTACTTC.

The rearrangement uses TRBV11-2 and TRBJ2-7; 9 bases match TRBD1. V gave up 6 bases and J gave up 2 bases; unmatched junction bases: 5. The CDR3 runs 14 residues. Germline V CDR1 and CDR2: SGHAT, FQNNGV. The CDR3 loop is CASSFGTGTYEQYF. The CDR3 DNA sequence: TGTGCCAGCAGTTTCGGGACAGGGACCTACGAGCAGTACTTC.

This chain links TRBV30 with TRBJ1-2, with D unclear. The CDR3 length is 12 residues. The germline CDR1 and CDR2 sequences are GTSNPN and SVGIG (reference sequence). The CDR3 loop reads CALDGPNYGYTF. In nucleotides, the CDR3 is TGTGCTTTGGACGGCCCTAACTATGGCTACACCTTC. Full variable domain (rest looked up from reference TRBV30 and TRBJ1-2): SQTIHQWPATLVQPVGSPLSLECTVEGTSNPNLYWYRQAAGRGLQLLFYSVGIGQISSEVPQNLSASRPQDRQFILSSKKLLLSDSGFYLCALDGPNYGYTFGSGTRLTVV.

This chain uses TRBV5-6 with TRBJ2-1, with 10 bases aligning to TRBD2. The germline gives CDR1 SGHDT, CDR2 YYEEEE. Unmatched junction bases numbered 14, after V lost 4 bases and J lost 7 bases. This CDR3 has 17 residues. The CDR3: CASSRSGGMLVWNEQFF. CDR3 DNA sequence: TGTGCCAGCAGCCGTAGCGGGGGGATGTTGGTCTGGAATGAGCAGTTCTTC.

The gene calls are TRBV9 and TRBJ2-5; 8 bases align to TRBD2. V was pared by 2 bases and J by 2 bases, with 2 bases of the junction left unmatched. Germline-derived CDR1 and CDR2 are SGDLS and YYNGEE. The CDR3 consists of 14 residues. The CDR3: CASSVGGGQETQYF. The DNA for the CDR3 is TGTGCCAGCAGCGTCGGGGGGGGTCAAGAGACCCAGTACTTC.

The chain uses TRBV7-6 and TRBJ1-1, with 11 bases that match TRBD1. Looked up from germline, CDR1 is SGHVS and CDR2 is FNYEAQ. Germline trimming cut 5 bases from V and 1 base from J; bases unmatched to any gene: 6. This CDR3 is built from 16 residues. In nucleotides, the CDR3 is TGTGCCAGCAGCGCGAGGACAGGGGGCCAGAACACTGAAGCTTTCTTT. The encoded protein is CASSARTGGQNTEAFF.

The rearrangement links TRBV7-3 to TRBJ1-1; D uncertain. V gave up 5 bases and J gave up 4 bases, with 17 bases separating them. Germline CDR1 reads SGHTA; CDR2 reads FQGTGA. This CDR3 has 15 amino acids. This chain's CDR3 is CASSQTSGAFTEAFF. CDR3 DNA: TGTGCCAGCAGCCAAACGAGTGGAGCCTTCACTGAAGCTTTCTTT. The full variable domain, completed using reference TRBV7-3 and TRBJ1-1, is GAGVSQTPSNKVTEKGKYVELRCDPISGHTALYWYRQSLGQGPEFLIYFQGTGAADDSGLPNDRFFAVRPEGSVSTLKIQRTERGDSAVYLCASSQTSGAFTEAFFGQGTRLTVV.

The chain links TRBV5-1 to TRBJ2-1; D is unclear. Germline CDR1 and CDR2: SGHRS and YFSETQ. CDR3 size: 11 residues. Trimming removed 3 bases at V and 8 bases at J, with 6 bases between. The CDR3 DNA follows: TGCGCCAGCAGCTCGGGTCATGAGCAGTTCTTC. As protein: CASSSGHEQFF.

This clone was observed at least ten times. The chain recombines TRBV7-2 with TRBJ2-3; possibly TRBD2 for D (5 bases). V was shortened by 2 bases and J by 5 bases, with 17 bases between the two germline ends. There are 16 residues in the CDR3. Germline CDR1 and CDR2: SGHTA and FQGNSA. The CDR3 sequence: CASSLTEGSLGDTQYF. DNA for the CDR3: TGTGCCAGCAGCTTAACTGAGGGATCCCTAGGAGATACGCAGTATTTT.

DNA for the CDR3: TGTGCCAGCAGCGTAGCTCTAGGGGACACTGAAGCTTTCTTT. It is translated as CASSVALGDTEAFF. This chain joins TRBV9 and TRBJ1-1; a weak D match, TRBD1 (5 bases). This CDR3 is 14 amino acids long. Trimming stripped 0 bases from V and 3 bases from J, with 9 bases between. The V gene's germline CDR1 is SGDLS and CDR2 YYNGEE.

This clone was detected once. The V call is TRBV7-9, the J call TRBJ1-1, with 7 bases identical to TRBD1. With V trimmed by 11 bases and J by 5 bases, 8 bases remained unmatched. The CDR3 has 12 residues. Germline CDR1 and CDR2: SEHNR and FQNEAQ (reference sequence). The CDR3 region has the DNA TGTGCCGGTGGGACAGCCGCTACTGAAGCTTTCTTT. Encoded protein: CAGGTAATEAFF.

The V and J genes are TRBV27 and TRBJ2-1; TRBD2 agrees at 11 bases. V trimming: 5 bases; J trimming: 4 bases; junction bases outside the gene matches: 1. CDR1 and CDR2 (germline): MNHEY, SMNVEV (reference sequence). CDR3 length: 14 residues. CDR3 nucleotide sequence: TGTGCCAGCAGTACTAGCGGGGGTTACAATGAGCAGTTCTTC. Its protein is CASSTSGGYNEQFF.

The V and J genes are TRBV5-1 and TRBJ2-2; the D gene is possibly TRBD1 (5 bases). V was trimmed by 2 bases and J by 11 bases, leaving 7 bases between them. CDR1 is SGHRS and CDR2 is YFSETQ in the germline V gene. This CDR3 is built from 11 residues. This chain's CDR3 is CASSLGVELFF. The CDR3 DNA reads TGCGCCAGCAGCTTAGGGGTCGAGCTGTTTTTT. Together with reference TRBV5-1 and TRBJ2-2, the CDR3 gives the full variable domain: KAGVTQTPRYLIKTRGQQVTLSCSPISGHRSVSWYQQTPGQGLQFLFEYFSETQRNKGNFPGRFSGRQFSNSRSEMNVSTLELGDSALYLCASSLGVELFFGEGSRLTVL.

With respect to this clone: This may be a read error, as it is one base from a much larger clone. The V call is TRBV9, the J call TRBJ2-2; no firm D call. V was clipped by 3 bases and J by 2 bases, with 2 bases between them. The CDR3 has 12 residues. From germline, CDR1 is SGDLS and CDR2 YYNGEE. CDR3 residues: CASSANTGELFF. In DNA, the CDR3 is TGTGCCAGCAGCGCTAACACCGGGGAGCTGTTTTTT.

The J gene is TRBJ1-2, the V gene TRBV4-1, with a possible D match to TRBD1 (6 bases). The germline CDR1 and CDR2 sequences are MGHRA and YSYEKL. The CDR3 totals 14 residues. Trimming cost V 2 bases and J 6 bases, with 13 bases left between them. The CDR3 protein is CASSQNGPGDGYTF. CDR3 bases: TGCGCCAGCAGCCAAAATGGGCCAGGGGATGGCTACACCTTC.

The chain couples TRBV7-9 to TRBJ2-1; the D call may be TRBD1 or TRBD2 (5 bases each). This CDR3 has 17 residues. Germline V gene data show CDR1 as SEHNR and CDR2 as FQNEAQ (reference sequence). The germline V and J ends were trimmed by 5 bases and 7 bases, with 24 bases remaining between them. The CDR3 region is CASSLTVHEPGRNEQFF. For the CDR3, the DNA is TGTGCCAGCAGCCTAACGGTACACGAGCCAGGGAGAAATGAGCAGTTCTTC.

The CDR3 protein is CASRDGEKLFF. The CDR3 DNA is TGTGCCTCCCGGGACGGCGAAAAACTGTTTTTT. This chain uses TRBV6-6 with TRBJ1-4; possible D gene TRBD1, 5 bases. The ends were cut back, 11 bases at V and 8 bases at J, with 12 bases in the middle. There are 11 residues in the CDR3. Per the germline V gene, CDR1 is MNHNY and CDR2 is SVGAGI (reference sequence).